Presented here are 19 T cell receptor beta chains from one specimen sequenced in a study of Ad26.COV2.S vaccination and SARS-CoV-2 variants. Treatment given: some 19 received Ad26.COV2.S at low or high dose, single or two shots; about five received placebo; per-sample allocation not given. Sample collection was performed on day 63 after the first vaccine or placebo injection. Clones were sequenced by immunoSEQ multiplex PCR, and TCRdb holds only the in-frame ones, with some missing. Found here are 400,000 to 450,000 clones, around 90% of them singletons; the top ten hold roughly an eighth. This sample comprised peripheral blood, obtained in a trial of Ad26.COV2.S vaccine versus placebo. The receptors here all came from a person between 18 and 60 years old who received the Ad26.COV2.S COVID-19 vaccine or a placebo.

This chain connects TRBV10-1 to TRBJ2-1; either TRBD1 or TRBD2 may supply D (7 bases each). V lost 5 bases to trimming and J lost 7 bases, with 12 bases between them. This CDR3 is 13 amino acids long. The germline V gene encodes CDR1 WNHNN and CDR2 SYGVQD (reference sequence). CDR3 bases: TGCGCCAGCAGTCAGGGGGGGGGAAATGAGCAGTTCTTC. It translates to CASSQGGGNEQFF.

The CDR3 nucleotides are TGTGCCACCAGCAGAGATCCGGGCCGGGATGGCTACACCTTC. This translates into CATSRDPGRDGYTF. J is TRBJ1-2 and V is TRBV15; no definite D call. Trimming removed 0 bases at V and 6 bases at J, with 11 bases between. CDR1 LNHNV and CDR2 YYDKDF come from the germline V gene (reference sequence). The CDR3 is made up of 14 amino acids.

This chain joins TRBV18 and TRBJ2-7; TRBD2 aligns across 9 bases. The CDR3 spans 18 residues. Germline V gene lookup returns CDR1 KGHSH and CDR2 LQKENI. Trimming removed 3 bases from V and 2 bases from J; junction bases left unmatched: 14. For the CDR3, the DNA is TGTGCCAGCTCACCCCTATCTTTTAGCGGGAGCTTCGCCTACGAGCAGTACTTC. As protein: CASSPLSFSGSFAYEQYF.

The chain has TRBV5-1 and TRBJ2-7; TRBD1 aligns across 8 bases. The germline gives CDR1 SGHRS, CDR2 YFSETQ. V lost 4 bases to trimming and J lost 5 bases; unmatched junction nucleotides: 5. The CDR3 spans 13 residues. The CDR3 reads CASSPPTGDEQYF. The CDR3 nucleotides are TGCGCCAGCAGCCCCCCGACAGGGGACGAGCAGTACTTC.

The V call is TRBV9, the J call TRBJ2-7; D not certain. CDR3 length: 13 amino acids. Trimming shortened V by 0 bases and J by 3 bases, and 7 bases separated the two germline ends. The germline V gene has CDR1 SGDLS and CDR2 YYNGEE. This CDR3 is CASSVGQNYEQYF. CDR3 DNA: TGTGCCAGCAGCGTAGGGCAGAACTACGAGCAGTACTTC.

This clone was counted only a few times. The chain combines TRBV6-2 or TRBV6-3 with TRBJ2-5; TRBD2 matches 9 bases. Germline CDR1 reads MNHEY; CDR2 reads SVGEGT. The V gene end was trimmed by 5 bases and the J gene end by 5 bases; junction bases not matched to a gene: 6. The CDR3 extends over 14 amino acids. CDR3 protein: CASSAQGLAETQYF. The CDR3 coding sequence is TGTGCCAGCAGTGCCCAGGGACTAGCCGAGACCCAGTACTTC.

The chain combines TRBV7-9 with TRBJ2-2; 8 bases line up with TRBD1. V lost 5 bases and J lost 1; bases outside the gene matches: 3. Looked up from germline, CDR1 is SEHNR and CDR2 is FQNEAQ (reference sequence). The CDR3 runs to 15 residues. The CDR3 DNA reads TGTGCCAGCAGCCCGGGGACAGGGAACACCGGGGAGCTGTTTTTT. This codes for CASSPGTGNTGELFF. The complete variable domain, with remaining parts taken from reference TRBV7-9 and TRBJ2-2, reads DTGVSQNPRHKITKRGQNVTFRCDPISEHNRLYWYRQTLGQGPEFLTYFQNEAQLEKSRLLSDRFSAERPKGSFSTLEIQRTEQGDSAMYLCASSPGTGNTGELFFGEGSRLTVL.

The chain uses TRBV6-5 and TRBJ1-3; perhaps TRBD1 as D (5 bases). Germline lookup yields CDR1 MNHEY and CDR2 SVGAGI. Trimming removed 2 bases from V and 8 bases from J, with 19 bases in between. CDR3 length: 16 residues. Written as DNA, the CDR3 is TGTGCCAGCAGTTACGTTCGGTTCGGCAGGGCAGACACCATATATTTT. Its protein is CASSYVRFGRADTIYF.

CDR3 nucleotides: TGTGCCAGCAGTCAGGGGGCTCGGGAGGCTTTCTTT. This codes for CASSQGAREAFF. The chain couples TRBV28 to TRBJ1-1, with 8 bases identical to TRBD1. The CDR3 is 12 amino acids. V trimming: 5 bases; J trimming: 11 bases; junction bases outside the gene matches: 7. Looked up from germline, CDR1 is MDHEN and CDR2 is SYDVKM.

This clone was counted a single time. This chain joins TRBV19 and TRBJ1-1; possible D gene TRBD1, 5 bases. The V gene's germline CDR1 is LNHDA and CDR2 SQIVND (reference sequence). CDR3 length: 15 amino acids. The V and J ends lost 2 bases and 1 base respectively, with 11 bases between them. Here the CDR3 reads CASSIWRGTNTEAFF. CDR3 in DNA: TGTGCCAGTAGTATATGGAGGGGCACGAACACTGAAGCTTTCTTT.

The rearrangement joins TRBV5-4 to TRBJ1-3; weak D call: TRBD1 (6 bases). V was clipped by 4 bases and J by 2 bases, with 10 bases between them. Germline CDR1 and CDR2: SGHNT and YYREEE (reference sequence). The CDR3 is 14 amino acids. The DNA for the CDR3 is TGTGCCAGCAGCAAACAGGGCCCTGGAAACACCATATATTTT. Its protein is CASSKQGPGNTIYF.

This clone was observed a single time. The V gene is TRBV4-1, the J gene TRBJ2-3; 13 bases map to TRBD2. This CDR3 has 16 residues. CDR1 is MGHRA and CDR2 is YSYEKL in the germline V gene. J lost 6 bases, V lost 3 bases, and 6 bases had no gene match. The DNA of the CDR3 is TGCGCCAGCAGCCATGGACTAGCGGGGGCCTGGGATACGCAGTATTTT. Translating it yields CASSHGLAGAWDTQYF.

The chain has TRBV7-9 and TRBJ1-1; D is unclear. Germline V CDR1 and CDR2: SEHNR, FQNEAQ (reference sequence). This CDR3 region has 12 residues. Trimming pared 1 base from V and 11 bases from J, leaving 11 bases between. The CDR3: CASSLGAVEAFF. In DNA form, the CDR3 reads TGTGCCAGCAGCTTAGGAGCGGTGGAGGCTTTCTTT.

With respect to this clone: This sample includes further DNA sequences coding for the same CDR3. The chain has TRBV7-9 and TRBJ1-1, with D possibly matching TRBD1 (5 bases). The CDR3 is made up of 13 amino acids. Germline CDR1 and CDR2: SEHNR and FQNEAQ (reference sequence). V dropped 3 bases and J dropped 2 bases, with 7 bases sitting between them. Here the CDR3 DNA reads TGTGCCAGCAGCTTGCAGGGAAACACTGAAGCTTTCTTT. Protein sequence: CASSLQGNTEAFF.

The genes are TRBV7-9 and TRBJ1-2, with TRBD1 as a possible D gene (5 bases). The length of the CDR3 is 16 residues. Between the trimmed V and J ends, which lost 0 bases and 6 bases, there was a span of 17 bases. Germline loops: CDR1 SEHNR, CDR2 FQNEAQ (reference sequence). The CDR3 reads CASSLAVWEGTNGYTF. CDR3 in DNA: TGTGCCAGCAGCTTAGCGGTCTGGGAGGGGACTAATGGCTACACCTTC.

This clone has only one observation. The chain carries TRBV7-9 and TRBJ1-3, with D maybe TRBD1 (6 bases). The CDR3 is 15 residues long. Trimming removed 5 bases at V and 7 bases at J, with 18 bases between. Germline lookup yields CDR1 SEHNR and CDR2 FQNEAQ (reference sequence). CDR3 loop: CASSTPGLRGNTIYF. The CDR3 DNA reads TGTGCCAGCAGCACACCCGGCTTGAGGGGGAACACCATATATTTT.

The CDR3 loop reads CASSQGNEQFF. As DNA, the CDR3 is TGTGCCAGCAGCCAAGGAAATGAGCAGTTCTTC. The genes are TRBV14 and TRBJ2-1; D is unclear. The CDR3 length is 11 residues. The germline V gene has CDR1 SGHDN and CDR2 FVKESK. The V gene lost 1 base and the J gene lost 7 bases, with 2 bases spanning the gap.

In nucleotides, the CDR3 is TGTGCCACCAGTGTAGCGGGCCAAGAGACCCAGTACTTC. It is translated as CATSVAGQETQYF. This sequence joins TRBV24-1 and TRBJ2-5, with 7 bases identical to TRBD2. Trimming removed 5 bases from V and 1 base from J; junction bases left unmatched: 0. CDR1 and CDR2 from the germline V gene are KGHDR and SFDVKD. The CDR3 spans 13 residues.

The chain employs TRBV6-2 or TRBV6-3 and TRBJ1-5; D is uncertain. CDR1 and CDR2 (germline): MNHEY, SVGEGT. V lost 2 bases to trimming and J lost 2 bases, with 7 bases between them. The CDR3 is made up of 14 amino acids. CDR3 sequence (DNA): TGTGCCAGCAGTTACAGGGCACGCAATCAGCCCCAGCATTTT. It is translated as CASSYRARNQPQHF.